The 30 T cell receptor beta chains below were found in one sample sequenced in a study of T cell changes during pregnancy in multiple sclerosis. Measured with immunoSEQ multiplex PCR; TCRdb has only the in-frame clones, and not every one. The table lists around 62,000 clones, 75% to 95% of them singletons, with 1.5% in the top ten. Material: peripheral blood, obtained in the third trimester of pregnancy. The source of these receptors is a female donor with multiple sclerosis, enrolled in a pregnancy study.

The rearrangement joins TRBV4-2 to TRBJ2-3, with TRBD2 identical over 10 bases. V lost 1 base, J lost 6 bases, and 7 bases stayed unmatched. The CDR3 spans 16 residues. Germline CDR1 LGHNA, CDR2 YNFKEQ. The CDR3 coding sequence is TGTGCCAGCAGCCAAGTACTAGCGGGGCAGGAGGATACGCAGTATTTT. Translated: CASSQVLAGQEDTQYF.

This clone was observed once. CDR3 DNA: TGTGCCAGCAGTCCGCAACGGACTAGCGGGGGTAACAATGAGCAGTTCTTC. Its protein is CASSPQRTSGGNNEQFF. The chain has TRBV27 and TRBJ2-1; 13 bases align to TRBD2. The germline gives CDR1 MNHEY, CDR2 SMNVEV (reference sequence). CDR3 length: 17 amino acids. Trimming removed 5 bases from V and 5 bases from J; junction bases left unmatched: 9.

The chain couples TRBV6-1 to TRBJ1-2; D uncertain. V was pared by 6 bases and J by 0 bases, with 8 bases between. Germline CDR1 is MNHNS and CDR2 is SASEGT. The CDR3 contains 13 residues. The CDR3: CASSLRPNYGYTF. The CDR3, as DNA: TGTGCCAGCAGCCTACGCCCTAACTATGGCTACACCTTC.

The chain combines TRBV7-9 with TRBJ2-1, with 7 bases matching TRBD2. The CDR3 totals 14 residues. The V gene's germline CDR1 is SEHNR and CDR2 FQNEAQ (reference sequence). Trimming took 4 bases from V and 6 from J; bases not matched to a gene: 6. CDR3 residues: CASSSTGTINEQFF. Written as DNA, the CDR3 is TGTGCCAGCAGCTCAACCGGGACTATCAATGAGCAGTTCTTC.

This chain connects TRBV27 to TRBJ1-5; tentatively, D is TRBD1 (5 bases). CDR1 and CDR2 (germline): MNHEY, SMNVEV (reference sequence). The CDR3 covers 17 residues. V dropped 3 bases and J dropped 9 bases, with 24 bases sitting between them. The chain's CDR3 is CASSFHASLRGGRPQHF. In nucleotides, the CDR3 is TGTGCCAGCAGTTTTCATGCTAGCCTTAGGGGCGGGAGGCCCCAGCATTTT.

The chain uses TRBV7-9 and TRBJ2-3; 10 bases line up with TRBD2. The germline CDR1 and CDR2 sequences are SEHNR and FQNEAQ (reference sequence). The CDR3 is 13 residues long. After removal of 11 bases from V and 1 base from J, the junction contained 3 bases not matched to a gene. The CDR3 nucleotides are TGTGCCGGACTAGCGGAACGCACAGATACGCAGTATTTT. Its translation is CAGLAERTDTQYF. Using reference TRBV7-9 and TRBJ2-3 for the parts outside the CDR3, the full variable domain is DTGVSQNPRHKITKRGQNVTFRCDPISEHNRLYWYRQTLGQGPEFLTYFQNEAQLEKSRLLSDRFSAERPKGSFSTLEIQRTEQGDSAMYLCAGLAERTDTQYFGPGTRLTVL.

J is TRBJ1-4 and V is TRBV5-1; no firm D call. Germline V gene data show CDR1 as SGHRS and CDR2 as YFSETQ. This CDR3 comprises 13 residues. V was shortened by 4 bases and J by 5 bases, with 9 bases between the two germline ends. The CDR3 sequence is CASSGQRNEKLFF. CDR3 coding DNA: TGCGCCAGCAGCGGGCAGAGAAATGAAAAACTGTTTTTT.

The chain combines TRBV9 with TRBJ2-3; D is uncertain. CDR1 SGDLS and CDR2 YYNGEE come from the germline V gene. Trimming stripped 4 bases from V and 6 bases from J, with 9 bases between. The CDR3 covers 12 residues. CDR3 in amino acids: CASSSLSDTQYF. The CDR3 nucleotides read TGTGCCAGCAGCTCCTTGTCGGATACGCAGTATTTT.

V and J are TRBV6-1 and TRBJ2-5; D not resolved. Germline values: CDR1 MNHNS, CDR2 SASEGT. V lost 2 bases and J lost 3, with 13 bases in between. The CDR3 has 15 amino acids. The CDR3 DNA reads TGTGCCAGCAGTGAACTAGGTGGGTGGGAAGAGACCCAGTACTTC. Its translation is CASSELGGWEETQYF.

This sequence joins TRBV5-1 and TRBJ2-3; 12 bases agree with TRBD2. The CDR3 sequence is 18 residues long. In germline, CDR1 is SGHRS, CDR2 YFSETQ. The V segment lost 6 bases and the J segment 0 bases; nucleotides outside the gene matches: 11. The DNA for the CDR3 is TGCGCCAGCAAGATTAAGACTAGCGGGAGTAGGAGCACAGATACGCAGTATTTT. Encoded protein: CASKIKTSGSRSTDTQYF.

This chain uses TRBV7-6 with TRBJ2-7; 7 bases match TRBD2. Germline assignment: CDR1 SGHVS and CDR2 FNYEAQ. Germline trimming cut 0 bases from V and 5 bases from J; bases unmatched to any gene: 10. The CDR3 is 16 amino acids. In DNA, the CDR3 is TGTGCCAGCAGCTTAGCATCTCGGACTAGGTCCCACGAGCAGTACTTC. Amino acids: CASSLASRTRSHEQYF.

The chain recombines TRBV29-1 with TRBJ1-1; D gene uncertain. Trimming took 4 bases from V and 3 from J, leaving 15 bases between them. Looked up from germline, CDR1 is SQVTM and CDR2 is ANQGSEA. CDR3 length: 14 residues. The CDR3 sequence: CSVAVLKRDTEAFF. In nucleotides, the CDR3 is TGCAGCGTTGCCGTACTGAAGAGAGACACTGAAGCTTTCTTT.

The chain uses TRBV7-9 and TRBJ1-2, with 7 bases lining up with TRBD1. The CDR3 is 17 amino acids. In germline, CDR1 is SEHNR, CDR2 FQNEAQ (reference sequence). V shed 4 bases and J 3 bases; nucleotides not matched to a gene: 14. Written as DNA, the CDR3 is TGTGCCAGCAGCTCCCAACGAACGCGGGACAGATACTATGGCTACACCTTC. Translating it yields CASSSQRTRDRYYGYTF. Variable domain in full (rest from reference TRBV7-9 and TRBJ1-2): DTGVSQNPRHKITKRGQNVTFRCDPISEHNRLYWYRQTLGQGPEFLTYFQNEAQLEKSRLLSDRFSAERPKGSFSTLEIQRTEQGDSAMYLCASSSQRTRDRYYGYTFGSGTRLTVV.

The chain recombines TRBV7-6 with TRBJ1-1; D perhaps matches TRBD1 (5 bases). V dropped 5 bases and J dropped 2 bases, with 9 bases sitting between them. This CDR3 spans 13 amino acids. In germline, CDR1 is SGHVS, CDR2 FNYEAQ. This CDR3 reads CASSPDTNTEAFF. The CDR3 coding sequence is TGTGCCAGCAGCCCGGACACTAACACTGAAGCTTTCTTT. The whole variable domain, filled in from reference TRBV7-6 and TRBJ1-1, reads GAGVSQSPRYKVTKRGQDVALRCDPISGHVSLYWYRQALGQGPEFLTYFNYEAQQDKSGLPNDRFSAERPEGSISTLTIQRTEQRDSAMYRCASSPDTNTEAFFGQGTRLTVV.

The chain uses TRBV5-1 and TRBJ1-5, with 7 bases lining up with TRBD1. With V trimmed by 2 bases and J by 2 bases, 4 bases remained unmatched. The CDR3 consists of 15 residues. The germline CDR1 and CDR2 sequences are SGHRS and YFSETQ. The CDR3 region has the DNA TGCGCCAGCAGCTTTGGGGACAGTGGCAATCAGCCCCAGCATTTT. Translated: CASSFGDSGNQPQHF. The variable domain in full, with the rest retrieved from reference TRBV5-1 and TRBJ1-5, is KAGVTQTPRYLIKTRGQQVTLSCSPISGHRSVSWYQQTPGQGLQFLFEYFSETQRNKGNFPGRFSGRQFSNSRSEMNVSTLELGDSALYLCASSFGDSGNQPQHFGDGTRLSIL.

This sequence joins TRBV2 and TRBJ2-1; 8 bases match TRBD2. From germline, CDR1 is SNHLY and CDR2 FYNNEI. The length of the CDR3 is 13 residues. The J segment lost 15 bases and the V segment lost 7 bases, leaving 14 bases of the junction unmatched. CDR3: CASNRDGGVVSFF. CDR3 bases: TGTGCCAGCAATCGCGACGGGGGGGTCGTTTCGTTCTTC.

This sequence joins TRBV28 and TRBJ2-2, with 7 bases aligning to TRBD2. The CDR3 covers 14 residues. V was pared by 10 bases and J by 1 base, with 6 bases of the junction left unmatched. The V gene's germline CDR1 is MDHEN and CDR2 SYDVKM. The CDR3 DNA is TGTGCCACTGTCGGGGGGTTGAACACCGGGGAGCTGTTTTTT. It codes for CATVGGLNTGELFF.

J is TRBJ2-5 and V is TRBV5-1; D gene ambiguous. Germline values: CDR1 SGHRS, CDR2 YFSETQ. The length of the CDR3 is 12 residues. Trimming removed 4 bases at V and 1 base at J, with 5 bases between. Here the CDR3 reads CASSPRQETQYF. CDR3 nucleotide sequence: TGCGCCAGCAGCCCCCGCCAAGAGACCCAGTACTTC.

This chain links TRBV7-7 with TRBJ2-5; 9 bases line up with TRBD1. The CDR3 sequence is 15 residues long. The germline CDR1 and CDR2 sequences are SSHAT and FNYEAQ (reference sequence). J gave up 4 bases and V 3 bases, and 6 bases lay outside the gene matches. CDR3 in DNA: TGTGCCAGCAGCTTTTTACAGGGGGCAACAGAGACCCAGTACTTC. As protein: CASSFLQGATETQYF.

J is TRBJ2-7 and V is TRBV7-9; 9 bases map to TRBD2. V shed 5 bases, J shed 4 bases, and the junction held 12 bases outside the gene matches. The CDR3 extends over 16 amino acids. The germline CDR1 and CDR2 sequences are SEHNR and FQNEAQ (reference sequence). For the CDR3, the DNA is TGTGCCAGCAGCCCGCCGGGGGTAGCGGGGGCTTACGAGCAGTACTTC. Protein: CASSPPGVAGAYEQYF. Complete variable domain (other parts from reference TRBV7-9 and TRBJ2-7): DTGVSQNPRHKITKRGQNVTFRCDPISEHNRLYWYRQTLGQGPEFLTYFQNEAQLEKSRLLSDRFSAERPKGSFSTLEIQRTEQGDSAMYLCASSPPGVAGAYEQYFGPGTRLTVT.

The chain carries TRBV7-2 and TRBJ1-6; D gene ambiguous. Trimming pared 5 bases from V and 9 bases from J, leaving 14 bases between. The CDR3 consists of 14 residues. Germline V gene lookup returns CDR1 SGHTA and CDR2 FQGNSA. The CDR3, as DNA: TGTGCCAGCAGCCCGGTAACGGTATCTTCACCCCTCCACTTT. It specifies CASSPVTVSSPLHF.

V and J are TRBV19 and TRBJ2-6; 8 bases map to TRBD1. Germline lookup yields CDR1 LNHDA and CDR2 SQIVND (reference sequence). This CDR3 contains 15 residues. V lost 4 bases and J lost 4; bases outside the gene matches: 3. In DNA, the CDR3 is TGTGCCAGTAGTAGACAGGGGCGCGGGGCCAACGTCCTGACTTTC. It codes for CASSRQGRGANVLTF. Full variable domain (outside the CDR3, taken from reference TRBV19 and TRBJ2-6): DGGITQSPKYLFRKEGQNVTLSCEQNLNHDAMYWYRQDPGQGLRLIYYSQIVNDFQKGDIAEGYSVSREKKESFPLTVTSAQKNPTAFYLCASSRQGRGANVLTFGAGSRLTVL.

The chain employs TRBV7-9 and TRBJ2-2; 11 bases align to TRBD2. Losses at the gene ends were 5 bases for V and 6 bases for J; bases not matched to a gene: 8. The CDR3 runs to 16 residues. CDR1 SEHNR and CDR2 FQNEAQ come from the germline V gene (reference sequence). CDR3 sequence: CASSVSGGAGAGELFF. CDR3 DNA sequence: TGTGCCAGCAGCGTTAGCGGGGGGGCCGGAGCCGGGGAGCTGTTTTTT.

The V call is TRBV7-9, the J call TRBJ1-6, with D possibly being TRBD1 (5 bases). The CDR3 covers 14 residues. The germline CDR1 and CDR2 sequences are SEHNR and FQNEAQ (reference sequence). Trimming pared 5 bases from V and 12 bases from J, leaving 17 bases between. Written as DNA, the CDR3 is TGTGCCAGCAGCCTTTTCATGGGGACTGGACCCCTCCACTTT. This encodes CASSLFMGTGPLHF.

The J gene is TRBJ1-2, the V gene TRBV2; D is unresolved. Trimming stripped 0 bases from V and 4 bases from J, with 6 bases between. CDR3 length equals 13 residues. The germline V gene has CDR1 SNHLY and CDR2 FYNNEI. The CDR3 protein is CASSEAGLYGYTF. The CDR3, as DNA: TGTGCCAGCAGTGAAGCGGGCCTCTATGGCTACACCTTC. The variable domain in full, completed from reference TRBV2 and TRBJ1-2, reads EPEVTQTPSHQVTQMGQEVILRCVPISNHLYFYWYRQILGQKVEFLVSFYNNEISEKSEIFDDQFSVERPDGSNFTLKIRSTKLEDSAMYFCASSEAGLYGYTFGSGTRLTVV.

This rearrangement joins TRBV19 to TRBJ2-1, with 7 positions matching TRBD2. Losses at the gene ends were 3 bases for V and 8 bases for J; bases not matched to a gene: 22. This CDR3 is 19 amino acids long. Germline CDR1 LNHDA, CDR2 SQIVND (reference sequence). The CDR3 spells CASSIHKGSGTALRDEQFF. CDR3 nucleotides: TGTGCCAGTAGTATCCACAAGGGGAGCGGGACTGCCCTTAGGGATGAGCAGTTCTTC.

The V gene is TRBV4-2, the J gene TRBJ2-7, with 10 nucleotides matching TRBD2. Trimming took 1 base from V and 3 from J; bases not matched to a gene: 3. CDR1 and CDR2 (germline): LGHNA, YNFKEQ. This CDR3 region has 15 residues. CDR3 nucleotide sequence: TGTGCCAGCAGCCAAGGAGCTAGCGGGGGCTACGAGCAGTACTTC. Its protein is CASSQGASGGYEQYF.

This chain joins TRBV28 and TRBJ2-3, with D uncertain. This CDR3 has 12 amino acids. The germline V gene has CDR1 MDHEN and CDR2 SYDVKM. V dropped 8 bases and J dropped 1 base, with 7 bases sitting between them. The CDR3 nucleotides read TGTGCCAGCGTCCGGGGCACAGATACGCAGTATTTT. It encodes CASVRGTDTQYF.

This chain connects TRBV7-3 to TRBJ2-2; possible D gene TRBD2, 6 bases. The ends were cut back, 3 bases at V and 5 bases at J, with 7 bases in the middle. CDR1 and CDR2 (germline): SGHTA, FQGTGA. The CDR3 consists of 13 residues. CDR3 sequence reads: CASSFAGTGELFF. CDR3 nucleotides: TGTGCCAGCAGCTTTGCGGGGACCGGGGAGCTGTTTTTT.

J is TRBJ2-1 and V is TRBV6-5, with 7 bases matching TRBD1. The CDR3 runs to 14 residues. The V gene's germline CDR1 is MNHEY and CDR2 SVGAGI. After removal of 8 bases from V and 4 bases from J, the junction contained 8 bases not matched to a gene. The CDR3 region is CASGRQGGYNEQFF. For the CDR3, the DNA is TGTGCCAGCGGCCGACAGGGTGGGTACAATGAGCAGTTCTTC.